The clone carrying this T cell receptor beta chain was counted ten times or more. Its matching antigen is unknown. Trimming cost V 6 bases and J 2 bases, with 14 bases left between them. The germline V gene has CDR1 SGHNT and CDR2 YYREEE (reference sequence). The CDR3 contains 14 residues. TCRdb passed the reads through MiXCR, listing each CDR3 protein once. The sample comprises roughly 110,000 distinct CDR3 sequences, around 9.1% of which are singletons, and over 25% rests with the top ten. The sample comes from a study of T cell repertoires in cytomegalovirus infection. The chain couples TRBV5-4 to TRBJ1-1, with D possibly TRBD1 on 5 matching bases. This clonotype was sampled from a human donor in good health (CMV status not recorded). Some clones in this sample may be carry-over from other donors' samples. Sequenced input: PBMCs, sequenced either directly or after in vitro stimulation (not recorded which). Here the CDR3 reads CASKAGTANTEAFF. The CDR3 DNA sequence: TGTGCCAGCAAGGCCGGGACGGCAAACACTGAAGCTTTCTTT.